The 14 T cell receptor beta chains listed next were all sequenced from one sample in a study of blood T cell repertoires in COVID-19. Produced via immunoSEQ multiplex PCR; TCRdb's table is partial and in-frame only. The data contain over 400,000 clones, 86% of them singletons. Sequencing input: peripheral blood. The receptors here all came from a woman in her thirties with active or convalescent COVID-19.

V and J are TRBV10-1 and TRBJ2-3; 10 positions agree with TRBD2. Unmatched junction bases numbered 4, after V lost 6 bases and J lost 1 base. Germline CDR1 and CDR2: WNHNN and SYGVQD (reference sequence). This CDR3 comprises 15 residues. The CDR3 DNA reads TGCGCCAGCAGCAGGACTAGCGGAGGCACAGATACGCAGTATTTT. It codes for CASSRTSGGTDTQYF.

The J gene is TRBJ1-1, the V gene TRBV6-5; the match to TRBD1 covers 7 bases. CDR3 length: 13 amino acids. CDR1 is MNHEY, CDR2 SVGAGI, per germline. Germline trimming cut 6 bases from V and 6 bases from J; bases unmatched to any gene: 7. Here the CDR3 reads CASRPGGFPEAFF. In DNA, the CDR3 is TGTGCCAGCAGGCCAGGGGGGTTCCCTGAAGCTTTCTTT.

J is TRBJ1-4 and V is TRBV12-3 or TRBV12-4; D gene ambiguous. This CDR3 is built from 13 residues. Trimming removed 6 bases at V and 7 bases at J, with 12 bases between. This CDR3 reads CASSDLRGEKLFF. The CDR3, as DNA: TGTGCCAGCAGCGACTTGCGGGGTGAAAAACTGTTTTTT.

V is TRBV9 and J is TRBJ1-3, with D unclear. The length of the CDR3 is 14 residues. Per germline, CDR1 SGDLS and CDR2 YYNGEE. V lost 4 bases to trimming and J lost 4 bases, with 12 bases between them. The CDR3 loop reads CASSREATGNTIYF. Here the CDR3 DNA reads TGTGCCAGCAGCCGGGAAGCGACGGGAAACACCATATATTTT.

CDR3 protein: CASSLVADMNTEAFF. The CDR3 DNA follows: TGTGCCAGCAGCTTGGTAGCCGATATGAACACTGAAGCTTTCTTT. V gene TRBV5-6 combines with J gene TRBJ1-1; D unresolved. The V end lost 0 bases, the J end lost 0 bases, and 9 bases lay between the germline ends. Germline V gene data show CDR1 as SGHDT and CDR2 as YYEEEE. The CDR3 runs to 15 residues.

This chain links TRBV6-1 with TRBJ1-4; D gene ambiguous. V lost 2 bases, J lost 10 bases, and 8 bases lay in between. CDR3 length: 12 residues. Per germline, CDR1 MNHNS and CDR2 SASEGT. CDR3 sequence (DNA): TGTGCCAGCAGTGAAAGCGGTGGAAAACTGTTTTTT. This translates into CASSESGGKLFF.

This clone has just a few counts. This sequence joins TRBV28 and TRBJ1-5, with D possibly being TRBD1 (5 bases). V lost 6 bases, J lost 3 bases, and 15 bases lay in between. The length of the CDR3 is 15 residues. CDR1 is MDHEN and CDR2 is SYDVKM in the germline V gene. The CDR3, as DNA: TGTGCCAGCAGACCGACAGCGACCTACAATCAGCCCCAGCATTTT. It is translated as CASRPTATYNQPQHF.

In regard to this clone: Other nucleotide sequences from this sample produce the same CDR3. The J gene is TRBJ2-5, the V gene TRBV9; 7 nucleotides align to TRBD2. CDR3 size: 13 residues. CDR1 is SGDLS, CDR2 YYNGEE, per germline. V lost 1 base to trimming and J lost 4 bases; unmatched junction nucleotides: 1. The CDR3 DNA follows: TGTGCCAGCAGCGTACGCGGGGGAGAGACCCAGTACTTC. It encodes CASSVRGGETQYF. The full variable domain, completed using reference TRBV9 and TRBJ2-5, is DSGVTQTPKHLITATGQRVTLRCSPRSGDLSVYWYQQSLDQGLQFLIQYYNGEERAKGNILERFSAQQFPDLHSELNLSSLELGDSALYFCASSVRGGETQYFGPGTRLLVL.

Points on this clone: The same CDR3 also results from other DNA sequences found in this sample. The chain links TRBV7-9 to TRBJ2-3; D gene ambiguous. CDR3 size: 14 residues. Germline V gene sequence: CDR1 SEHNR, CDR2 FQNEAQ (reference sequence). Trimming left V 1 base short and J 0 bases short, with 5 bases between. Written as DNA, the CDR3 is TGTGCCAGCAGCTTAGACAGAAGCACAGATACGCAGTATTTT. It codes for CASSLDRSTDTQYF.

Worth noting for this clone: Its ends do not fully match the called genes, so a read error is possible. The gene calls are TRBV5-4 and TRBJ2-5; the match to TRBD2 covers 8 bases. Germline CDR1 reads SGHNT; CDR2 reads YYREEE (reference sequence). CDR3 length equals 15 residues. This CDR3 reads CASNLRLAGEETQYF. CDR3 nucleotide sequence: TGTGCCAGCAACTTGAGGCTAGCGGGCGAAGAGACCCAGTACTTC.

This clone appeared a single time. The V and J genes are TRBV11-2 and TRBJ2-1; the match to TRBD2 covers 16 bases. From germline, CDR1 is SGHAT and CDR2 FQNNGV. The J segment lost 0 bases and the V segment lost 6 bases, leaving 5 bases of the junction unmatched. This CDR3 contains 18 residues. The CDR3 loop reads CASRQGLAGGSSYNEQFF. The CDR3 coding sequence is TGTGCCAGCAGACAGGGACTAGCGGGGGGGAGCTCCTACAATGAGCAGTTCTTC.

The genes are TRBV6-5 and TRBJ2-7; 11 nucleotides line up with TRBD2. Germline trimming cut 6 bases from V and 6 bases from J; bases unmatched to any gene: 7. CDR1 MNHEY and CDR2 SVGAGI come from the germline V gene. The CDR3 extends over 14 amino acids. CDR3 DNA: TGTGCCAGCAGAACTAGCGGGAGATTGGGCGAGCAGTACTTC. Amino acid sequence: CASRTSGRLGEQYF.

The chain employs TRBV11-2 and TRBJ2-1; tentatively, D is TRBD1 (7 bases). The CDR3 runs to 16 residues. The germline gives CDR1 SGHAT, CDR2 FQNNGV. With 5 bases removed from V and 2 bases from J, the gap between germline ends came to 16 bases. This CDR3 is CASSLPRGTAYNEQFF. In DNA form, the CDR3 reads TGTGCCAGCAGCCTACCACGGGGGACAGCCTACAATGAGCAGTTCTTC.

V gene TRBV4-1 combines with J gene TRBJ2-1; 7 nucleotides line up with TRBD2. Trimming at V came to 0 bases and at J to 8 bases, leaving 16 bases not matched to a gene. The CDR3 is 18 residues long. Germline assignment: CDR1 MGHRA and CDR2 YSYEKL. The CDR3 DNA reads TGCGCCAGCAGCCAAGAAAGCCCGACTAGCCCTCCCTTTCATGAGCAGTTCTTC. Protein product: CASSQESPTSPPFHEQFF.